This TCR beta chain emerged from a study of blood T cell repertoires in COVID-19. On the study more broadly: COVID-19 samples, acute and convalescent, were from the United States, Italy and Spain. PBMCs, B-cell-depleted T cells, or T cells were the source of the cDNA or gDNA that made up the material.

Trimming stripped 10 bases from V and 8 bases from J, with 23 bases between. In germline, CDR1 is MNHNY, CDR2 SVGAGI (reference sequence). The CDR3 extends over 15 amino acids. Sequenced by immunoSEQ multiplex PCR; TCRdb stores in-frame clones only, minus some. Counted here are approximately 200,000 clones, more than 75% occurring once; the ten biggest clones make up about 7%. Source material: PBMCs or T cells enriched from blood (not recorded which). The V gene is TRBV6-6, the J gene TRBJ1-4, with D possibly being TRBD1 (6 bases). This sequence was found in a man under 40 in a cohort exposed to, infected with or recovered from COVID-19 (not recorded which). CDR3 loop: CATGQTIAQTEKLFF. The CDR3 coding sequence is TGTGCCACCGGACAGACAATCGCTCAGACAGAAAAACTGTTTTTT.